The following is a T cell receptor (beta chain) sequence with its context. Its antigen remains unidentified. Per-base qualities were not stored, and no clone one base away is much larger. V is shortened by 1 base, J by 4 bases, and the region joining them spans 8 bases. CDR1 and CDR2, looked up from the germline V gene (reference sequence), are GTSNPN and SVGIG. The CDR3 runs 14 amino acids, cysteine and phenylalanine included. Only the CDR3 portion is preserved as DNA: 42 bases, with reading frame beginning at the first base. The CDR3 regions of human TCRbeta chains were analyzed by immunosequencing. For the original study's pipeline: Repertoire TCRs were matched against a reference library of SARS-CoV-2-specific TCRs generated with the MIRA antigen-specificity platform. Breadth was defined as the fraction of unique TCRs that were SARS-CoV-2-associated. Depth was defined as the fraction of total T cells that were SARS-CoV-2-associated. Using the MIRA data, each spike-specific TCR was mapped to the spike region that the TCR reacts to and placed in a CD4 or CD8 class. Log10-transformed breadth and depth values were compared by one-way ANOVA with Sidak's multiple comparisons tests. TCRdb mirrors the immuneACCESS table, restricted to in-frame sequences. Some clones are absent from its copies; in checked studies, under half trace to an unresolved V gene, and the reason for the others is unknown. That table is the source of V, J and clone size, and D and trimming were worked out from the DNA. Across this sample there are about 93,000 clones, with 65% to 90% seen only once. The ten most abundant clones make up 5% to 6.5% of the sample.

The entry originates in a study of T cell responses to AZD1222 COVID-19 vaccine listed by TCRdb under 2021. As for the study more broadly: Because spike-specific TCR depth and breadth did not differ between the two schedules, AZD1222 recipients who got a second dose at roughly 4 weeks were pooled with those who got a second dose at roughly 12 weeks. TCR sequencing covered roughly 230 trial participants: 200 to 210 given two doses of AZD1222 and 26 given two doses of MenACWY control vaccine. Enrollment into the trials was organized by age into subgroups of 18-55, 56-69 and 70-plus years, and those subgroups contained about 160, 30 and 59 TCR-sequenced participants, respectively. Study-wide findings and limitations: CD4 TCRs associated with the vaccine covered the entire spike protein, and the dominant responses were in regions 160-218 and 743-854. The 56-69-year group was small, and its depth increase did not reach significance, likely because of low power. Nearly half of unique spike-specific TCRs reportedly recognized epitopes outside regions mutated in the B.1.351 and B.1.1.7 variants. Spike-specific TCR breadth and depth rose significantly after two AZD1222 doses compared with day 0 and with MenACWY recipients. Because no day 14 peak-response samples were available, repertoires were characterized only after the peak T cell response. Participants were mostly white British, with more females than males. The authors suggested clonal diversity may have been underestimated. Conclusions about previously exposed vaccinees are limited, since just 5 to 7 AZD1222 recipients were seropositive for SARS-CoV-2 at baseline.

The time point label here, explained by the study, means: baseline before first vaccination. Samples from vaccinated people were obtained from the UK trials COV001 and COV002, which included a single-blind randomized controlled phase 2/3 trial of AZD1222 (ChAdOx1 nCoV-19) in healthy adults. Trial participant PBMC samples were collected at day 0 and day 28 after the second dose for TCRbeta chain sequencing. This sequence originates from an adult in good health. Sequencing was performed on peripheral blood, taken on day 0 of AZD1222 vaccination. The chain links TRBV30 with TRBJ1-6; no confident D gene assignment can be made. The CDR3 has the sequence CAWSAGSYNSPLHF. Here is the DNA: TGTGCCTGGAGTGCCGGGTCTTATAATTCACCCCTCCACTTT.